This T cell receptor beta chain is drawn from a study of beta chain features in type 1 diabetes. Study conclusions and caveats: A pattern of fewer insertions and more deletions at VDJ junctions was seen in type 1 diabetes patients. A potential influence of HLA type upon TCRB rearrangement remained unresolved herein.

This CDR3 spans 13 amino acids. Trimming pared 4 bases from V and 4 bases from J, leaving 11 bases between. The germline V gene encodes CDR1 SGHTA and CDR2 FQGNSA. Investigators reverse transcribed all isolated RNA, so they sequenced expressed TCRB transcripts. Profiled with immunoSEQ multiplex PCR; TCRdb holds only in-frame clones, not every one. The sample holds 120,000 to 150,000 clones, under 60% seen once. As to this clone: Its matching antigen is unknown.

Blood was collected once per donor into heparin, averaging approximately 0.12 L. CD4+ naive, central memory, regulatory and stem cell-like memory cells were sorted via CD45RO/CCR7/CD25/CD127/CD95/CD27. The TCR originated in a man aged 18 to 30 in good health. Sequencing was done on a sample of Tregs from blood. The chain carries TRBV7-2 and TRBJ2-7, with D uncertain. The CDR3 region has the DNA TGTGCCAGCAGCTCTTACGTAGAATACGAGCAGTACTTC. This sequence encodes CASSSYVEYEQYF.